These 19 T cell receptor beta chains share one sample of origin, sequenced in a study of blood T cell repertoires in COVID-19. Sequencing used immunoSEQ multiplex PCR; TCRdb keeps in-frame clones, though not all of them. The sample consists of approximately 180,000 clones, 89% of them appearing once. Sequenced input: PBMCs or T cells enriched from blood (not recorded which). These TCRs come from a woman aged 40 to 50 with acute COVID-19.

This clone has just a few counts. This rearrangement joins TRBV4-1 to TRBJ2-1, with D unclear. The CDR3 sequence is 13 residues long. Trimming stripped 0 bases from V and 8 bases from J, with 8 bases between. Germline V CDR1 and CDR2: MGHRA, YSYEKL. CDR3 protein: CASSQDSAYEQFF. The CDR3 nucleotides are TGCGCCAGCAGCCAAGATTCAGCGTATGAGCAGTTCTTC.

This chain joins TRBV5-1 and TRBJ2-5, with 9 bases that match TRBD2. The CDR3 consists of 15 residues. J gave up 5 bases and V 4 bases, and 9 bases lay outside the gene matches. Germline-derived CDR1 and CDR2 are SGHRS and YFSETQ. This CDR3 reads CASSEYFSGSETQYF. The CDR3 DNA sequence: TGCGCCAGCAGCGAATACTTTAGCGGGAGTGAGACCCAGTACTTC. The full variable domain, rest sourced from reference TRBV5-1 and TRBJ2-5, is KAGVTQTPRYLIKTRGQQVTLSCSPISGHRSVSWYQQTPGQGLQFLFEYFSETQRNKGNFPGRFSGRQFSNSRSEMNVSTLELGDSALYLCASSEYFSGSETQYFGPGTRLLVL.

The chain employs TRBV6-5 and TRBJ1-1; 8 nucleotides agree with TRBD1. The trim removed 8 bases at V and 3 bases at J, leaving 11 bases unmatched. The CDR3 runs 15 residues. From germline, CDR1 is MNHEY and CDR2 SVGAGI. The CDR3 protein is CASSTGDTVDTEAFF. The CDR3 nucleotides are TGTGCCAGCTCGACAGGGGATACGGTCGACACTGAAGCTTTCTTT.

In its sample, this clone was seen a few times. CDR3 DNA sequence: TGTGCCAGCAGCCCGGCCGGGACTAGCGGGGTGCGCAATGAGCAGTTCTTC. This translates into CASSPAGTSGVRNEQFF. The chain couples TRBV7-9 to TRBJ2-1; 13 bases agree with TRBD2. The V gene end was trimmed by 5 bases and the J gene end by 6 bases; junction bases not matched to a gene: 10. Looked up from germline, CDR1 is SEHNR and CDR2 is FQNEAQ (reference sequence). The CDR3 loop spans 17 amino acids.

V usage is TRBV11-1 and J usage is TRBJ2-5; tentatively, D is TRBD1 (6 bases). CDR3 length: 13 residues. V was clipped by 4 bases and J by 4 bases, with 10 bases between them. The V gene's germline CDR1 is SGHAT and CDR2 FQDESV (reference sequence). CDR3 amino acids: CASSSDRTETQYF. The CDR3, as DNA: TGTGCCAGCAGCTCAGACAGGACAGAGACCCAGTACTTC.

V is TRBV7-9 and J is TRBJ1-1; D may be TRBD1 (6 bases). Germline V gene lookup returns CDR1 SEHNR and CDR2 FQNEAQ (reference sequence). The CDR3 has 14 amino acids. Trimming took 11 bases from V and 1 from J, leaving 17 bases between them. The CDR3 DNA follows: TGTGCCTCCCATGGGGACACTCCGAACACTGAAGCTTTCTTT. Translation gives CASHGDTPNTEAFF.

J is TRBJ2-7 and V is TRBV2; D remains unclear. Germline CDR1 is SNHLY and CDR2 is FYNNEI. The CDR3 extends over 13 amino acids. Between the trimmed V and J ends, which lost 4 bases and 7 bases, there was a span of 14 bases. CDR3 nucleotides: TGTGCCAGCAGTGGGCCCCGAGGCTCGGAGCAGTACTTC. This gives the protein CASSGPRGSEQYF.

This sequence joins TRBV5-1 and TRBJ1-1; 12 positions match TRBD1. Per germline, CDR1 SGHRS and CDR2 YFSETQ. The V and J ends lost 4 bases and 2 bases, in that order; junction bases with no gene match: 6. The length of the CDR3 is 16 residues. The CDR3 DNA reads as TGCGCCAGCAGCGGACCGGGACAGGGGGCAAACACTGAAGCTTTCTTT. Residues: CASSGPGQGANTEAFF.

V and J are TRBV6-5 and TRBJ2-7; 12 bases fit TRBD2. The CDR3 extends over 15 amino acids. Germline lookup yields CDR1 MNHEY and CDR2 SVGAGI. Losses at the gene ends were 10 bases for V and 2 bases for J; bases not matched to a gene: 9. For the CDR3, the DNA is TGTGCCACGGAGACTAGCGGGGGCTGGACCTACGAGCAGTACTTC. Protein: CATETSGGWTYEQYF.

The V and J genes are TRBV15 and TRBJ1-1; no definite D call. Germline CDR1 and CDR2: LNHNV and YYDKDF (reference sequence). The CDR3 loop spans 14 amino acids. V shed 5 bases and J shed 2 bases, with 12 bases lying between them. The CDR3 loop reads CATSPRLGNTEAFF. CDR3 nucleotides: TGTGCCACCAGCCCCAGGCTCGGAAACACTGAAGCTTTCTTT.

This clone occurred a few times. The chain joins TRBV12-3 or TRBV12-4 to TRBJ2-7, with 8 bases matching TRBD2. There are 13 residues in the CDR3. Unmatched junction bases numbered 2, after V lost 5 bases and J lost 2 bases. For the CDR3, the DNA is TGTGCCAGCAGTGTCGGGGGGGCCTACGAGCAGTACTTC. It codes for CASSVGGAYEQYF.

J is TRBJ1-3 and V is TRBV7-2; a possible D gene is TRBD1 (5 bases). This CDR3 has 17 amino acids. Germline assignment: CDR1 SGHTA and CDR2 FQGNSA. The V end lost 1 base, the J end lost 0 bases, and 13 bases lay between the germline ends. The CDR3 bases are TGTGCCAGCAGCTTAGGGACCCACCAGGGCTCTGGAAACACCATATATTTT. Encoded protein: CASSLGTHQGSGNTIYF. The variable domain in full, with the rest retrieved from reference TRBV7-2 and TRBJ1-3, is GAGVSQSPSNKVTEKGKDVELRCDPISGHTALYWYRQSLGQGLEFLIYFQGNSAPDKSGLPSDRFSAERTGGSVSTLTIQRTQQEDSAVYLCASSLGTHQGSGNTIYFGEGSWLTVV.

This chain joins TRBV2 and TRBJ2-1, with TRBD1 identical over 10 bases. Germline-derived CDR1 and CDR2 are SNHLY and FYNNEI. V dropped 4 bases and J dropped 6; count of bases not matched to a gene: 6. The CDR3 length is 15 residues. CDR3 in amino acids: CASSVGTGAPNEQFF. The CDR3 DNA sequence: TGTGCCAGCAGTGTTGGGACAGGGGCTCCCAATGAGCAGTTCTTC.

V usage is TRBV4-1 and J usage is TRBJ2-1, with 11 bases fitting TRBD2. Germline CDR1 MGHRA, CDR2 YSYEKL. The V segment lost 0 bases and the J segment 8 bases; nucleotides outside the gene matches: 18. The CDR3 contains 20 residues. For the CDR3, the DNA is TGCGCCAGCAGCCAAGATCCAACTAGCGGGAGTGTTCCAGCTAGCGATGAGCAGTTCTTC. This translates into CASSQDPTSGSVPASDEQFF.

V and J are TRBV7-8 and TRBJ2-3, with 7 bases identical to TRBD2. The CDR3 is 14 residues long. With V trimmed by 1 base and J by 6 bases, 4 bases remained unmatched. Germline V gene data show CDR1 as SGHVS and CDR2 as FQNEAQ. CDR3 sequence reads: CASSLGTRPDTQYF. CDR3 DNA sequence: TGTGCCAGCAGCTTAGGGACTAGGCCCGATACGCAGTATTTT. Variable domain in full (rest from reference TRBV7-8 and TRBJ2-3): GAGVSQSPRYKVAKRGQDVALRCDPISGHVSLFWYQQALGQGPEFLTYFQNEAQLDKSGLPSDRFFAERPEGSVSTLKIQRTQQEDSAVYLCASSLGTRPDTQYFGPGTRLTVL.

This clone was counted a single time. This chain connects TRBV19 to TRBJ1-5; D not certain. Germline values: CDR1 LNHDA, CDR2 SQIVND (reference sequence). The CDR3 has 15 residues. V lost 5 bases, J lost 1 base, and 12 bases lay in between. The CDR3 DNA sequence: TGTGCCAGTAGTGCCAGTATCAGGAGCAATCAGCCCCAGCATTTT. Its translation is CASSASIRSNQPQHF.

The DNA for the CDR3 is TGTGCCAGCCAGGGACTAAGCAGCAAAGGGGCCCAGTACTTC. Amino acid sequence: CASQGLSSKGAQYF. The genes are TRBV5-5 and TRBJ2-5; 7 bases align to TRBD2. CDR1 and CDR2 (germline): SGHKS, YYEKEE (reference sequence). Trimming removed 7 bases from V and 9 bases from J; junction bases left unmatched: 15. The CDR3 has 14 amino acids.

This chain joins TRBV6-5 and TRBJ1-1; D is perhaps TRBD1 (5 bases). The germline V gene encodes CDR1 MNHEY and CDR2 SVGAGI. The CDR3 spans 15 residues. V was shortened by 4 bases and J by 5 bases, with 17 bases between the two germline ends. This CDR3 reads CASSLFQGVGTEAFF. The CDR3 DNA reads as TGTGCCAGCAGTTTGTTCCAGGGTGTGGGGACTGAAGCTTTCTTT.

CDR3: CASSIREVNTQYF. The DNA of the CDR3 is TGTGCCAGCAGTATTAGGGAGGTGAATACGCAGTATTTT. J is TRBJ2-3 and V is TRBV12-3 or TRBV12-4, with D possibly being TRBD2 (6 bases). The V end was cut by 5 bases, the J end by 7 bases, with 13 bases between. The CDR3 has 13 amino acids.